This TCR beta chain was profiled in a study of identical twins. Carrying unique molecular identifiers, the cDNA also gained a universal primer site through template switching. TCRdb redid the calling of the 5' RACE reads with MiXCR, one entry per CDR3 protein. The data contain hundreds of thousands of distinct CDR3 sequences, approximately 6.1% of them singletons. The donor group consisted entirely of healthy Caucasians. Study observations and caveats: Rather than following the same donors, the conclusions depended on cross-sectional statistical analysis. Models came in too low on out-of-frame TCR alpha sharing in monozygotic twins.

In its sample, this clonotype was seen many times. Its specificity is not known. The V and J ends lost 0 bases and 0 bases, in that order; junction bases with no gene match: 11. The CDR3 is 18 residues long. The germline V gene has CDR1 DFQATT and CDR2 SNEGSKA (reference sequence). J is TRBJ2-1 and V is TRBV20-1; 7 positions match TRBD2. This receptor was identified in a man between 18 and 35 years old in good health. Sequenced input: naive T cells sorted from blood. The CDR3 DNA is TGCAGTGCTAGAGATGAAGCCGGCGGCGGGAGCTCCTACAATGAGCAGTTCTTC. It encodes CSARDEAGGGSSYNEQFF.